This is a list of T cell receptor beta chains from one sample in a study of blood T cell repertoires in COVID-19. The table came from immunoSEQ multiplex PCR; TCRdb's copy has only in-frame clones and leaves some out. Of some 160,000 clones in the sample, 65% to 85% were seen once. Sequenced sample: peripheral blood. The receptors come from a man aged 65 to 85 with active or convalescent COVID-19. CDR3s include the opening cysteine and the closing phenylalanine or tryptophan. A D gene is named only where the DNA matches it firmly.

D gene	V gene	J gene	CDR3 protein
TRBD2	TRBV7-8	TRBJ2-1	CASSLRVAGGGHNEQFF
TRBD2	TRBV5-5	TRBJ2-1	CASSLVLAGGQSEQFF
.	TRBV29-1	TRBJ1-2	CSVLQDYGYTF
TRBD2	TRBV24-1	TRBJ2-1	CATSRESSYNEQFF
TRBD1	TRBV7-8	TRBJ2-2	CASSLPRDRVNTGELFF
.	TRBV9	TRBJ1-1	CASSVAVNTEAFF
TRBD1	TRBV12-5	TRBJ1-3	CASGPDRGLTGNTIYF
TRBD2	TRBV11-2	TRBJ2-5	CASRPGLAGTQETQYF
.	TRBV7-8	TRBJ2-7	CASSFNDATPSYEQYF
.	TRBV30	TRBJ1-2	CAWSPAWTAGYTF
.	TRBV18	TRBJ1-1	CASSPSQGTNTEAFF
TRBD2	TRBV5-1	TRBJ2-1	CASRAGTSTGEQFF
.	TRBV7-9	TRBJ2-5	CASSLQETQYF
.	TRBV3-1/TRBV3-2	TRBJ2-7	CASSQKFSGGYEQYF
.	TRBV28	TRBJ1-5	CASTRQYSNQPQHF
.	TRBV10-3	TRBJ2-3	CAIQSEQVSTDTQYF
TRBD1	TRBV9	TRBJ2-7	CASSPSLGGQGPYEQYF
.	TRBV7-2	TRBJ2-1	CASTPRGYYNEQFF
.	TRBV14	TRBJ1-5	CASSQDQSGIGNQPQHF
.	TRBV7-2	TRBJ1-1	CASSSGVNTEAFF
TRBD2	TRBV6-2/TRBV6-3	TRBJ2-7	CASSYVRRGTYEQYF
.	TRBV5-4	TRBJ2-3	CASSLLSTDTQYF
.	TRBV11-2	TRBJ1-1	CASSLSPSNTEAFF
TRBD1	TRBV5-6	TRBJ1-2	CASTTTVGQGRHGYTF
TRBD1	TRBV29-1	TRBJ2-3	CSGSTGGDTQYF
.	TRBV28	TRBJ2-5	CATLTTVGETQYF
TRBD1	TRBV7-8	TRBJ1-1	CASSSPDRAVVVAFF
TRBD1	TRBV18	TRBJ1-5	CASSRQGATLNGNQPQHF
.	TRBV6-5	TRBJ1-6	CASSYQGTNSPLHF
.	TRBV3-1/TRBV3-2	TRBJ1-5	CASSQGQDYQPQHF
TRBD1	TRBV18	TRBJ2-1	CASTKGGQSYNEQFF
.	TRBV6-1	TRBJ1-1	CASSELRSTEAFF
.	TRBV25-1	TRBJ2-7	CASGQSYEQYF
TRBD2	TRBV28	TRBJ2-7	CASRRTSGGSYEQYF
TRBD1	TRBV7-2	TRBJ1-2	CASSFRPTGGSYGYTF
.	TRBV6-5	TRBJ1-1	CASSSADPIRDTEAFF
TRBD1	TRBV5-5	TRBJ1-2	CASSLVGDRANYGYTF
.	TRBV7-2	TRBJ2-7	CASSFSRDWGSYEQYF
.	TRBV10-3	TRBJ2-7	CAISVQRAYEQYF
.	TRBV6-5	TRBJ2-4	CASSPPGARNIQYF
.	TRBV5-1	TRBJ2-1	CASSLWWGDSYNEQFF
.	TRBV12-5	TRBJ2-1	CASGLGGGDEQFF
TRBD2	TRBV7-3	TRBJ2-1	CASSFGTSEYNEQFF
.	TRBV9	TRBJ2-1	CASSGQSNNEQFF
.	TRBV25-1	TRBJ2-7	CASSEPPVYEQYF
.	TRBV30	TRBJ2-7	CAWSEQASYEQYF
TRBD1	TRBV5-1	TRBJ2-2	CASSRDRNTGELFF
.	TRBV21-1	TRBJ1-1	CASSTHKTANTEAFF
.	TRBV5-1	TRBJ1-5	CASSLQGTNNQPQHF
.	TRBV28	TRBJ2-2	CASSFVRGSVTGELFF
TRBD1	TRBV6-5	TRBJ2-1	CASMHGRGLVNEQFF
.	TRBV15	TRBJ1-1	CATSLRGQNHEAFF
TRBD2	TRBV9	TRBJ2-1	CASSGGLAGGSSYNEQFF
.	TRBV10-3	TRBJ2-7	CAISEGEEESDEQYF
.	TRBV6-6	TRBJ2-1	CASSYGTYNEQFF
.	TRBV5-5	TRBJ1-5	CASSVTTDQPQHF
.	TRBV4-3	TRBJ1-5	CASSHLRGDQPQHF
TRBD2	TRBV24-1	TRBJ2-1	CATSDLRAGGYNEQFF
TRBD1	TRBV7-3	TRBJ2-2	CASSQDRGAGELFF